This T cell receptor beta chain appears in the sequencing data of a study of T cell responses to AZD1222 COVID-19 vaccine. Looking at the study overall: Whether given at about 4 or about 12 weeks, second doses were pooled.

Study-wide points: Nearly half of unique spike-specific TCRs reportedly avoided B.1.351 and B.1.1.7 mutated regions. Among AZD1222 vaccinees, only 5 to 7 were seropositive at baseline.

As for this clone: The target antigen is unknown.

Some clones are missing from TCRdb's copy, which holds only in-frame ones; the method was immunoSEQ multiplex PCR. The sample has about 140,000 clones, more than 85% seen once. The TCR comes from an adult in good health. The sequenced sample was peripheral blood, obtained on day 0 of AZD1222 vaccination.

DNA of the CDR3: TGTGCCAGCAGTGTCGGGCACGGGACAGCAAGCAATCAGCCCCAGCATTTT. Protein sequence: CASSVGHGTASNQPQHF. The chain is built from TRBV6-1 and TRBJ1-5, with 7 nucleotides matching TRBD1. This CDR3 has 17 amino acids. The germline gives CDR1 MNHNS, CDR2 SASEGT. Trimming at V came to 4 bases and at J to 1 base, leaving 10 bases not matched to a gene.